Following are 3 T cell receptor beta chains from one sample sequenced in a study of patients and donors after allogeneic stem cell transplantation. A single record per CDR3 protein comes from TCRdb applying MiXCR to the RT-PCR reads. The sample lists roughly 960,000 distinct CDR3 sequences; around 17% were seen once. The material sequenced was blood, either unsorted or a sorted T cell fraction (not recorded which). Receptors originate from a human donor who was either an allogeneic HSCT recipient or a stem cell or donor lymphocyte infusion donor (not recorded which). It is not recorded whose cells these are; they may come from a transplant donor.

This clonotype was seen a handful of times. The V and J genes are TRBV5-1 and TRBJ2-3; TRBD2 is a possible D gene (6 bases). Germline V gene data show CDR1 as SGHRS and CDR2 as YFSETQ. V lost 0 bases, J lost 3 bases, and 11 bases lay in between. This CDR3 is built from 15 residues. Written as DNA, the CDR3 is TGCGCCAGCAGCTTGGATGCTCGGGAGACAGATACGCAGTATTTT. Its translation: CASSLDARETDTQYF.

CDR3 sequence: CASNAAGTGYNSPLHF. Written as DNA, the CDR3 is TGTGCCAGCAACGCGGCCGGGACAGGCTATAATTCACCCCTCCACTTT. V usage is TRBV25-1 and J usage is TRBJ1-6; 8 bases map to TRBD1. Germline-derived CDR1 and CDR2 are MGHDK and SYGVNS. The V segment lost 7 bases and the J segment 3 bases; nucleotides outside the gene matches: 8. The CDR3 extends over 16 amino acids.

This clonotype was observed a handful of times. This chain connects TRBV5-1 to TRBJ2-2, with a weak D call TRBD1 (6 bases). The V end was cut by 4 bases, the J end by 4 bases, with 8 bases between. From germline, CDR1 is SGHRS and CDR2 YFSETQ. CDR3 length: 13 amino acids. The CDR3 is CASSPGVTGELFF. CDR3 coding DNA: TGCGCCAGCAGCCCAGGGGTCACCGGGGAGCTGTTTTTT.